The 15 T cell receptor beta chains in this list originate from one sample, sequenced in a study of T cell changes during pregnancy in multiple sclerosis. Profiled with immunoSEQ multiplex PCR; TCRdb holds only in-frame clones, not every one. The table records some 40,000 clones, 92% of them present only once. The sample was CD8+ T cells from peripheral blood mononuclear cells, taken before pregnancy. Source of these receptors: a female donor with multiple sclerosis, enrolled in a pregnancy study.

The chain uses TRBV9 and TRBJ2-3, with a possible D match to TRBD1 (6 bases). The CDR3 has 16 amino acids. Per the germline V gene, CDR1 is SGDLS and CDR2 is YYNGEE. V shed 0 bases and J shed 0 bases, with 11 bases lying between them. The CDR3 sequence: CASSVAGHTSTDTQYF. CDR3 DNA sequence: TGTGCCAGCAGCGTAGCGGGACACACTAGCACAGATACGCAGTATTTT.

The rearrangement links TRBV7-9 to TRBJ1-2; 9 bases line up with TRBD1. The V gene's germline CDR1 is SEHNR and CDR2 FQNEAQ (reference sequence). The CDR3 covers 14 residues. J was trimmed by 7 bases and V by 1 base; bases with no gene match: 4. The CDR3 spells CASSLGGTGSGYTF. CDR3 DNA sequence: TGTGCCAGCAGCTTAGGGGGGACAGGGAGTGGCTACACCTTC.

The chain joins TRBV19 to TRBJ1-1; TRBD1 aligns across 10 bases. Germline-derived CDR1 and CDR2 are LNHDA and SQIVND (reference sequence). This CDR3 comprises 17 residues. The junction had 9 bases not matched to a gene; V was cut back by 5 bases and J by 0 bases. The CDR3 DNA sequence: TGTGCCAGTAGTTCCCGGACAGGGGGAAACATGAACACTGAAGCTTTCTTT. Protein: CASSSRTGGNMNTEAFF.

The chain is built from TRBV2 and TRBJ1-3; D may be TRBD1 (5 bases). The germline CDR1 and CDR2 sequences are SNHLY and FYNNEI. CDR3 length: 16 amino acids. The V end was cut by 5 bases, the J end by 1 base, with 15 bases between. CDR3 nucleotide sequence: TGTGCCAGCAGTTCAGGGAGGGGCGTTTCTGGAAACACCATATATTTT. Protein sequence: CASSSGRGVSGNTIYF. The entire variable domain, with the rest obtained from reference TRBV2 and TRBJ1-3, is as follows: EPEVTQTPSHQVTQMGQEVILRCVPISNHLYFYWYRQILGQKVEFLVSFYNNEISEKSEIFDDQFSVERPDGSNFTLKIRSTKLEDSAMYFCASSSGRGVSGNTIYFGEGSWLTVV.

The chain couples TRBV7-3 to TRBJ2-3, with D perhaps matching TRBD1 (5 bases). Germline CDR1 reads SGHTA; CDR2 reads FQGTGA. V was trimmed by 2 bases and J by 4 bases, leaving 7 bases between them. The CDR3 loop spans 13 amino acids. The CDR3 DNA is TGTGCCAGCAGCTTAGGGGCCCCAGATACGCAGTATTTT. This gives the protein CASSLGAPDTQYF.

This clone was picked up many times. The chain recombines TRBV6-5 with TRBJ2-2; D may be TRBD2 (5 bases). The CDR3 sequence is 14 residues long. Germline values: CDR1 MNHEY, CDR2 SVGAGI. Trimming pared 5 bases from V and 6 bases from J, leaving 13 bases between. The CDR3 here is CASSDGSGAGELFF. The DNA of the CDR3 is TGTGCCAGCAGTGATGGGTCCGGGGCCGGGGAGCTGTTTTTT.

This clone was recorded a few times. CDR3 amino acids: CASSWSGLDEQYF. The CDR3 DNA follows: TGTGCCAGCAGTTGGTCAGGGCTCGACGAGCAGTACTTC. V and J are TRBV2 and TRBJ2-7, with D possibly TRBD1 on 5 matching bases. V was pared by 5 bases and J by 5 bases, with 13 bases between. This CDR3 is built from 13 residues. CDR1 and CDR2 (germline): SNHLY, FYNNEI.

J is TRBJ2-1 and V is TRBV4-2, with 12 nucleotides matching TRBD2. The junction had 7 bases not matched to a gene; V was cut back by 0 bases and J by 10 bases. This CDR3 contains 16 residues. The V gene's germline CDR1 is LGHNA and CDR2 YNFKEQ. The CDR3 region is CASSQDASGGAREQFF. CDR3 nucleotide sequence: TGTGCCAGCAGCCAAGACGCTAGCGGGGGGGCCAGGGAGCAGTTCTTC.

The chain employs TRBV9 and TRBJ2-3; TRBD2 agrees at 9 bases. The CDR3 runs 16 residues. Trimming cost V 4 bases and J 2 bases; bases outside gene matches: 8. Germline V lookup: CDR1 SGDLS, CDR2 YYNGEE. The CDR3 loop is CASSTLKRGDTDTQYF. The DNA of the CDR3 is TGTGCCAGCAGCACTTTGAAGCGGGGGGACACAGATACGCAGTATTTT.

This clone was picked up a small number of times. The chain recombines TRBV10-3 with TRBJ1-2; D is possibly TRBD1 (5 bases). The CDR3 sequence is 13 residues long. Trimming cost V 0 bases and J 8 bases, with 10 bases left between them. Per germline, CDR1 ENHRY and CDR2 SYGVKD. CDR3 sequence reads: CAISESARGGYTF. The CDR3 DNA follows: TGTGCCATCAGTGAGTCGGCGCGGGGGGGCTACACCTTC.

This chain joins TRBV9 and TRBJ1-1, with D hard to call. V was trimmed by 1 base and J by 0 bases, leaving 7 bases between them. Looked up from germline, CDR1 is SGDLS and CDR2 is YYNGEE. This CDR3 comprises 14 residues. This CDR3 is CASSVRVMNTEAFF. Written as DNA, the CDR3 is TGTGCCAGCAGCGTACGCGTCATGAACACTGAAGCTTTCTTT.

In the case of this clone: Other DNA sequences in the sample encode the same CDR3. In DNA, the CDR3 is TGTGCCAGCAGCGTAGGGGGGCGAGGCTACACCTTC. The encoded protein is CASSVGGRGYTF. This sequence joins TRBV9 and TRBJ1-2; D possibly corresponds to TRBD1 (6 bases). From germline, CDR1 is SGDLS and CDR2 YYNGEE. V lost 0 bases, J lost 8 bases, and 8 bases lay in between. The CDR3 runs 12 residues.

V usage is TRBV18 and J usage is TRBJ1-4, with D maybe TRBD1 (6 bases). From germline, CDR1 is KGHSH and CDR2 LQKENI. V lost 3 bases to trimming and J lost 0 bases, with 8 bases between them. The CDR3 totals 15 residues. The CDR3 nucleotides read TGTGCCAGCTCACCCCGACAGGCAACTAATGAAAAACTGTTTTTT. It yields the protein CASSPRQATNEKLFF.

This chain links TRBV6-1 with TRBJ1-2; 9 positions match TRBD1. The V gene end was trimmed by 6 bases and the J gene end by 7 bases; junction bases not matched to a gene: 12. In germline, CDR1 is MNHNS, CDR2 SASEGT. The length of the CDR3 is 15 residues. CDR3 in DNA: TGTGCCAGCAGCCCCAAACAGGGGGCGAAGGTTGGCTACACCTTC. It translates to CASSPKQGAKVGYTF.

The CDR3 loop is CASSFMGASYNEQFF. CDR3 DNA: TGTGCCAGCAGCTTCATGGGAGCTTCCTACAATGAGCAGTTCTTC. The chain combines TRBV7-3 with TRBJ2-1; perhaps TRBD2 as D (5 bases). V was clipped by 3 bases and J by 1 base, with 10 bases between them. Germline V gene lookup returns CDR1 SGHTA and CDR2 FQGTGA. The CDR3 is 15 residues long.